The 17 T cell receptor beta chains presented below share a single source sample, sequenced in a study of molecular identifiers for immune sequencing clone quantification. TCRdb called the PCR reads again in MiXCR, with one record for every CDR3 protein. The sample holds more than 550,000 distinct CDR3 sequences, less than 30% seen once. Input material: naive CD8+ T cells from blood, with Jurkat cell RNA spiked in. Stated subset: FACS-sorted CD8+CD4-CCR7+CD45RA+ naive T cells. The receptors stem from a human donor in good health. Some libraries in this study had Jurkat cell RNA spiked in.

The V gene is TRBV27, the J gene TRBJ1-2; 8 nucleotides match TRBD1. V lost 7 bases and J lost 7; bases outside the gene matches: 11. Germline V gene sequence: CDR1 MNHEY, CDR2 SMNVEV (reference sequence). The CDR3 covers 14 residues. CDR3 loop: CASTPGRGHSGYTF. CDR3 coding DNA: TGTGCCAGCACCCCTGGCAGGGGGCATAGTGGCTACACCTTC.

This rearrangement joins TRBV19 to TRBJ2-7; D may be TRBD1 or TRBD2 (5 bases each). V was shortened by 1 base and J by 3 bases, with 10 bases between the two germline ends. Germline CDR1 LNHDA, CDR2 SQIVND (reference sequence). The CDR3 consists of 14 residues. CDR3 nucleotide sequence: TGTGCCAGTAGTATAGTTCCGGGGCGCTACGAGCAGTACTTC. Its translation is CASSIVPGRYEQYF.

This clonotype was recorded many times. V usage is TRBV5-1 and J usage is TRBJ2-7; tentatively, D is TRBD1 (5 bases). With 4 bases removed from V and 4 bases from J, the gap between germline ends came to 9 bases. Germline-derived CDR1 and CDR2 are SGHRS and YFSETQ. The CDR3 totals 12 residues. CDR3 DNA sequence: TGCGCCAGCAGCCCCGGACATTACGAGCAGTACTTC. It specifies CASSPGHYEQYF.

The chain couples TRBV28 to TRBJ2-7; 7 positions match TRBD1. With V trimmed by 6 bases and J by 3 bases, 11 bases remained unmatched. The CDR3 spans 15 residues. The V gene's germline CDR1 is MDHEN and CDR2 SYDVKM. The CDR3 DNA sequence: TGTGCCAGCAGAGGTATTATGGGACAGCTCTACGAGCAGTACTTC. It is translated as CASRGIMGQLYEQYF.

This clonotype was picked up a small number of times. This rearrangement joins TRBV3-1 to TRBJ2-3; the match to TRBD2 covers 7 bases. Germline V CDR1 and CDR2: LGHDT, YNNKEL (reference sequence). The trim removed 0 bases at V and 1 base at J, leaving 7 bases unmatched. This CDR3 region has 17 residues. The DNA of the CDR3 is TGTGCCAGCAGCCAAGATTGGCGGGGGAGGGGCACAGATACGCAGTATTTT. Amino acids: CASSQDWRGRGTDTQYF.

This clonotype was counted at least ten times. V usage is TRBV4-1 and J usage is TRBJ2-5; 10 bases map to TRBD2. Germline trimming cut 2 bases from V and 2 bases from J; bases unmatched to any gene: 5. Germline V gene sequence: CDR1 MGHRA, CDR2 YSYEKL. The CDR3 sequence is 16 residues long. The CDR3 protein is CASSQTLAGVQETQYF. CDR3 coding DNA: TGCGCCAGCAGCCAAACCCTAGCGGGGGTACAAGAGACCCAGTACTTC.

The J gene is TRBJ2-1, the V gene TRBV4-3, with TRBD2 matching over 10 bases. This CDR3 is 15 amino acids long. V gave up 3 bases and J gave up 8 bases; unmatched junction bases: 7. Germline V gene data show CDR1 as LGHNA and CDR2 as YSLEER. DNA of the CDR3: TGCGCCAGCAGCCAGGGTTCTAGCGGGAGTGATGAGCAGTTCTTC. Translation gives CASSQGSSGSDEQFF.

The V call is TRBV19, the J call TRBJ2-7; 10 bases agree with TRBD1. The V and J ends lost 4 bases and 6 bases, in that order; junction bases with no gene match: 3. The CDR3 totals 13 residues. Germline V gene data show CDR1 as LNHDA and CDR2 as SQIVND (reference sequence). The CDR3 coding sequence is TGTGCCAGTAGTACCGGACAGGGGGGCGAGCAGTACTTC. Amino acid sequence: CASSTGQGGEQYF.

In its sample, this clonotype was seen a few times. The chain links TRBV19 to TRBJ2-3; D is possibly TRBD2 (6 bases). Trimming removed 3 bases at V and 3 bases at J, with 13 bases between. Germline V gene lookup returns CDR1 LNHDA and CDR2 SQIVND (reference sequence). The CDR3 totals 15 residues. CDR3 DNA sequence: TGTGCCAGTAGTATGGAGGGCAGAGTGACAGATACGCAGTATTTT. The encoded protein is CASSMEGRVTDTQYF.

The chain combines TRBV20-1 with TRBJ2-7; D may be TRBD1 (6 bases). The germline V gene encodes CDR1 DFQATT and CDR2 SNEGSKA (reference sequence). The CDR3 spans 15 residues. Trimming cost V 3 bases and J 3 bases, with 18 bases left between them. CDR3 amino acids: CSARPFSGAYYEQYF. CDR3 in DNA: TGCAGTGCTAGGCCTTTCTCAGGGGCCTACTACGAGCAGTACTTC.

In this sample, this clonotype turned up a few times. The chain couples TRBV6-5 to TRBJ2-7; D unresolved. In germline, CDR1 is MNHEY, CDR2 SVGAGI. V shed 6 bases and J shed 0 bases, with 15 bases lying between them. This CDR3 has 15 residues. The CDR3 DNA follows: TGTGCCAGCAGGACGGGTCCTCTACCCTCCTACGAGCAGTACTTC. Its translation: CASRTGPLPSYEQYF.

The sample holds a few counts of this clonotype. The chain links TRBV15 to TRBJ2-5, with D hard to call. The CDR3 totals 12 residues. V lost 3 bases, J lost 2 bases, and 4 bases lay in between. The germline V gene encodes CDR1 LNHNV and CDR2 YYDKDF (reference sequence). CDR3 residues: CATSRGQETQYF. In DNA form, the CDR3 reads TGTGCCACCAGCAGGGGACAAGAGACCCAGTACTTC.

The chain carries TRBV12-3 or TRBV12-4 and TRBJ1-2; tentatively, D is TRBD1 (5 bases). The CDR3 is made up of 13 amino acids. V shed 4 bases and J shed 3 bases, with 9 bases lying between them. In DNA form, the CDR3 reads TGTGCCAGCAGTTCGCCAGGGCACTATGGCTACACCTTC. This gives the protein CASSSPGHYGYTF.

This clonotype occurred a few times. In DNA, the CDR3 is TGCGCCAGCAGCCAAGCACAGGGGGCTATAGATACGCAGTATTTT. Translated, it gives CASSQAQGAIDTQYF. This sequence joins TRBV4-1 and TRBJ2-3; 9 nucleotides align to TRBD1. The CDR3 spans 15 residues. V trimming: 1 base; J trimming: 5 bases; junction bases outside the gene matches: 4. The germline V gene has CDR1 MGHRA and CDR2 YSYEKL.

J is TRBJ2-2 and V is TRBV12-3 or TRBV12-4; D remains ambiguous. There are 13 residues in the CDR3. With 5 bases removed from V and 8 bases from J, the gap between germline ends came to 12 bases. CDR3 protein: CASSNRVSGELFF. The CDR3 coding sequence is TGTGCCAGCAGTAACAGAGTCAGTGGGGAGCTGTTTTTT.

Concerning this clonotype itself: A much larger clone lies one base from this, so it may be a read error. This chain links TRBV7-9 with TRBJ2-3, with D tentatively TRBD1 (6 bases). TRBJ1-5 matches the DNA end more closely, so the J call is doubtful. The CDR3 length is 16 residues. Germline CDR1 and CDR2: SEHNR and FQNEAQ (reference sequence). The CDR3 here is CASSVGLAGDTDTQHF. CDR3 DNA: TGTGCCAGCAGCGTGGGACTAGCGGGGGACACAGATACGCAGCATTTT.

In its sample, this clonotype was seen many times. V gene TRBV7-9 combines with J gene TRBJ2-3, with D hard to call. CDR1 is SEHNR and CDR2 is FQNEAQ in the germline V gene (reference sequence). Trimming pared 5 bases from V and 4 bases from J, leaving 10 bases between. This CDR3 comprises 13 residues. The CDR3 nucleotides are TGTGCCAGCAGCCCGCGGACGGCAGATACGCAGTATTTT. Its translation: CASSPRTADTQYF.